This T cell receptor (beta chain) was documented in a study of OX40 agonist ivuxolimab in advanced cancers. For the study in its entirety: Ivuxolimab was a fully human IgG2 agonistic monoclonal antibody targeting the costimulatory receptor OX40 (CD134). Intravenous ivuxolimab was administered to patients every 2 weeks at six dose levels: 0.01, 0.1, 0.3, 1.5, 3 and 10 mg/kg. Of the approximately 50 dose-escalation patients, hepatocellular carcinoma was present in about 20, melanoma in around 15, renal cell carcinoma in 9 and head and neck cancer in 9. In the dose-escalation cohort, around four fifths of patients were male, and the mean age was approximately 60 years with a range of about 20 to 90. Patients were allowed to have had prior anti-PD-1, anti-PD-L1 or anti-CTLA-4 therapy, and about 40% of the dose-escalation patients had been treated with checkpoint inhibitors. Three dose-escalation patients achieved partial responses, one with hepatocellular carcinoma and two with cutaneous melanoma. The point of sequencing TCRbeta in the periphery was to test whether ivuxolimab changed TCR sequence diversity and drove clonal T-cell expansion. The paper reports the monotherapy dose-escalation portion (N of about 54 patients) of the phase I ivuxolimab trial.

Results and caveats for the whole study, not just this receptor: At doses from 0.1 to 3.0 mg/kg, clonal expansion was seen in both CD4+ and CD8+ blood T cells between baseline and week 6. Which antigens the clonally expanded peripheral T cells were specific for was not determined. Low levels of normalized T-cell clonal expansion were also seen in some patients who did not respond. In the 0.1-3.0 mg/kg groups, partial responders had among the lowest normalized peripheral clonal expansion, particularly in CD8+ T cells. After ivuxolimab, more expanded clones were found on average in CD8+ T cells than in CD4+ T cells.

The trial excluded patients who had a history of autoimmune disease or who were on systemic immunosuppression. In every dose cohort, peripheral blood was drawn for TCR sequencing at baseline, cycle 4 day 1, and cycle 7 day 1. The samples were taken from a phase I, first-in-human, multicenter, open-label dose-escalation trial of ivuxolimab. Adults with locally advanced or metastatic melanoma, renal cell, hepatocellular, or head and neck squamous cell carcinoma were enrolled in the trial. Before TCR sequencing, CD4+ T cells and CD8+ T cells from peripheral blood were sorted into separate populations. The germline V gene specifies MGHDK as CDR1 and SYGVNS as CDR2. Taken from cysteine to phenylalanine, the CDR3 has 11 residues. CDR3 DNA is the only sequence kept; it has 33 bases, read in frame from the first base. V is pared back by 7 bases and J by 2 bases, with 5 bases lying between the germline termini.

Genomic DNA was extracted from sorted cells for sequencing of the TCRbeta CDR3 region. The immunoSEQ Assay was used to sequence the TCRbeta CDR3 regions. In TCRdb, the immuneACCESS table is reduced to in-frame sequences with V and J assigned. These tables do not hold every clone; where another copy was compared, an unresolved V gene accounts for under half, and the others remain unexplained. Recorded for this sample are under 85,000 clones; approximately 91% of them occurred a single time. The leading ten clones occupy around 0.75% of the sample. With regard to this clone: The target of this receptor is not known. No quality values exist for individual bases; no much larger clone is one base distant.

The input for sequencing was CD4+ or CD8+ T cells sorted from blood, taken in a trial of the OX40 agonist ivuxolimab. The sequence was collected from an adult with an advanced solid tumor such as melanoma, head and neck, liver or kidney cancer. The chain couples TRBV25-1 to TRBJ1-1; no D segment can be confidently identified. CDR3 reads: CASKINTEAFF. In nucleotides, the sequence is TGTGCCAGCAAAATAAACACTGAAGCTTTCTTT.